The clone carrying this T cell receptor beta chain was counted only a few times. Its antigen is not identified. The second PCR ran roughly 7 to 12 cycles with a sample-barcoded 5' primer and J-beta primers. TCRdb ran MiXCR on the 5' RACE reads and lists one entry per CDR3 protein. The sample records some 1.7 million distinct CDR3 sequences, 28% being singletons. The sample is drawn from a study of blood T cells in healthy people across ages. There were healthy Caucasian individuals from Russia, aged roughly 6 to 95, serving as donors. Samples each yielded at least 6 micrograms of total RNA. V lost 6 bases and J lost 4; bases outside the gene matches: 9. Germline CDR1 MNHEY, CDR2 SVGAGI. CDR3 size: 15 residues. Study observations and caveats: One million T cells yielded diversity estimates that were considered underestimates. TCR beta diversity, measured per million T cells, fell in a roughly linear way with age.

This receptor was taken from a woman in her 30s in good health. The chain has TRBV6-5 and TRBJ2-1; 7 positions agree with TRBD2. Sequencing was carried out using blood. The CDR3 is CASRGPLAVYNEQFF. The CDR3 DNA follows: TGTGCCAGCAGAGGACCGCTAGCGGTATACAATGAGCAGTTCTTC.